Each of the 14 T cell receptor beta chains below was sequenced from the same sample in a study of shared clonotypes between healthy human individuals. Assay used: immunoSEQ multiplex PCR; TCRdb lists only in-frame clones, some missing. The sample holds over 2,000,000 clones; just over 90% are singletons and the top ten take about 1.7%. Positively selected for CCR7, the CD45RO-negative cells used as naive CD8 cells excluded terminally differentiated effector memory CD45RA+ cells. The specimen sequenced was naive CD8+ T cells from PBMCs. These receptors came from a man aged 18 to 30 in good health. Some clones in this sample may be carry-over from other donors' samples.

This clone has a handful of counts. The gene calls are TRBV7-9 and TRBJ1-5; TRBD1 matches 8 bases. This CDR3 is built from 15 residues. V dropped 0 bases and J dropped 7; count of bases not matched to a gene: 5. Germline loops: CDR1 SEHNR, CDR2 FQNEAQ (reference sequence). This CDR3 is CASSLAGQGRQPQHF. For the CDR3, the DNA is TGTGCCAGCAGCTTAGCCGGACAGGGCCGGCAGCCCCAGCATTTT. The full variable domain, rest sourced from reference TRBV7-9 and TRBJ1-5, is DTGVSQNPRHKITKRGQNVTFRCDPISEHNRLYWYRQTLGQGPEFLTYFQNEAQLEKSRLLSDRFSAERPKGSFSTLEIQRTEQGDSAMYLCASSLAGQGRQPQHFGDGTRLSIL.

This clone was counted once. The chain is built from TRBV4-1 and TRBJ2-1, with 7 nucleotides matching TRBD2. CDR3 length: 17 residues. Looked up from germline, CDR1 is MGHRA and CDR2 is YSYEKL. V dropped 3 bases and J dropped 2; count of bases not matched to a gene: 10. CDR3: CASSHVGRERAYNEQFF. The CDR3 coding sequence is TGCGCCAGCAGCCACGTCGGGCGGGAGCGCGCCTACAATGAGCAGTTCTTC.

The chain links TRBV2 to TRBJ1-5; 10 nucleotides match TRBD1. CDR1 and CDR2 (germline): SNHLY, FYNNEI. The CDR3 totals 17 residues. V lost 6 bases, J lost 15 bases, and 23 bases stayed unmatched. The CDR3: CASRPNSDRGPTGSPHF. The CDR3, as DNA: TGTGCCAGCAGACCTAACAGTGACAGGGGGCCGACAGGGAGCCCGCATTTT.

The chain is built from TRBV13 and TRBJ2-7; D might be TRBD2 (5 bases). Germline V CDR1 and CDR2: PRHDT, FYEKMQ (reference sequence). The CDR3 runs 17 residues. V was cut by 4 bases and J by 2 bases, with 21 bases left in between. The CDR3 protein is CASSSEQLDAPPYEQYF. Written as DNA, the CDR3 is TGTGCCAGCAGCTCGGAGCAACTAGATGCCCCTCCCTACGAGCAGTACTTC.

V and J are TRBV2 and TRBJ1-2, with D unclear. The CDR3 has 16 amino acids. Germline V lookup: CDR1 SNHLY, CDR2 FYNNEI. V was shortened by 1 base and J by 1 base, with 13 bases between the two germline ends. CDR3 coding DNA: TGTGCCAGCAGTGAAGGCAGGTCTTCTTTTAACTATGGCTACACCTTC. Translated, it gives CASSEGRSSFNYGYTF.

This clone turned up a few times. The chain couples TRBV28 to TRBJ1-1, with D uncertain. V lost 6 bases to trimming and J lost 5 bases, with 10 bases between them. The germline V gene has CDR1 MDHEN and CDR2 SYDVKM. The CDR3 has 12 residues. The CDR3 sequence: CASRNAGTEAFF. The CDR3 DNA follows: TGTGCCAGCAGAAATGCGGGGACTGAAGCTTTCTTT.

The chain employs TRBV2 and TRBJ2-7; TRBD2 matches 7 bases. The germline V gene encodes CDR1 SNHLY and CDR2 FYNNEI. There are 14 residues in the CDR3. After removal of 10 bases from V and 5 bases from J, the junction contained 14 bases not matched to a gene. CDR3 DNA: TGTGCCATCCCCCGGAGCGGGATTGGCCACGAGCAGTACTTC. This codes for CAIPRSGIGHEQYF. Full variable domain (rest looked up from reference TRBV2 and TRBJ2-7): EPEVTQTPSHQVTQMGQEVILRCVPISNHLYFYWYRQILGQKVEFLVSFYNNEISEKSEIFDDQFSVERPDGSNFTLKIRSTKLEDSAMYFCAIPRSGIGHEQYFGPGTRLTVT.

Comment on this clone: Other DNA sequences of this sample code for an identical CDR3. The chain carries TRBV7-9 and TRBJ2-1, with D perhaps TRBD1 (5 bases). V was clipped by 1 base and J by 9 bases, with 7 bases between them. The CDR3 is 12 amino acids. Germline CDR1 reads SEHNR; CDR2 reads FQNEAQ (reference sequence). In nucleotides, the CDR3 is TGTGCCAGCAGCTTAGGACAGCCTGAGCAGTTCTTC. It specifies CASSLGQPEQFF.

V gene TRBV5-1 combines with J gene TRBJ2-5; D remains ambiguous. Trimming left V 2 bases short and J 0 bases short, with 8 bases between. Looked up from germline, CDR1 is SGHRS and CDR2 is YFSETQ. The CDR3 has 14 amino acids. This CDR3 reads CASSFWRNQETQYF. The CDR3 nucleotides are TGCGCCAGCAGCTTTTGGAGAAACCAAGAGACCCAGTACTTC.

The chain carries TRBV5-8 and TRBJ2-7, with D perhaps TRBD2 (5 bases). The CDR3 runs to 12 residues. V lost 3 bases, J lost 8 bases, and 12 bases lay in between. From germline, CDR1 is SGHTS and CDR2 YDEGEE. The CDR3 protein is CASSSPGIKQYF. DNA for the CDR3: TGTGCCAGCAGCTCCCCGGGGATCAAGCAGTACTTC.

V gene TRBV27 combines with J gene TRBJ2-3; D is possibly TRBD2 (5 bases). Deletions cut 6 bases from V and 1 base from J, with 17 bases between. Germline V CDR1 and CDR2: MNHEY, SMNVEV (reference sequence). The CDR3 loop spans 16 amino acids. This CDR3 reads CASSLTGILGTDTQYF. CDR3 coding DNA: TGTGCCAGCAGCTTAACCGGGATCCTCGGCACAGATACGCAGTATTTT.

The chain combines TRBV6-1 with TRBJ2-2; tentatively, D is TRBD1 (6 bases). Germline V gives CDR1 MNHNS, CDR2 SASEGT. The CDR3 is made up of 11 amino acids. V lost 6 bases and J lost 15, with 14 bases in between. Written as DNA, the CDR3 is TGTGCCAGCAGCTATTCCGGGACAATGTTTTTT. Translating gives CASSYSGTMFF.

The chain links TRBV6-5 to TRBJ2-7; D unresolved. Germline CDR1 MNHEY, CDR2 SVGAGI. V dropped 5 bases and J dropped 9 bases, with 14 bases sitting between them. CDR3 length: 12 residues. The CDR3: CASSAPDFLQYF. The CDR3 region has the DNA TGTGCCAGCAGTGCGCCTGACTTTTTGCAGTACTTC.

This clone occurred once. The chain joins TRBV10-3 to TRBJ2-7; 8 nucleotides agree with TRBD1. Germline CDR1 ENHRY, CDR2 SYGVKD. With V trimmed by 0 bases and J by 2 bases, 6 bases remained unmatched. The CDR3 is 16 residues long. The CDR3 DNA sequence: TGTGCCATCAGTGAGTCGTTACAGGGGGTAGCCTACGAGCAGTACTTC. Translating it yields CAISESLQGVAYEQYF.